Below, 24 T cell receptor beta chains from the same sample are listed, as sequenced in a study of cytomegalovirus exposure and HLA in healthy donors. PCR was performed using 60 Vbeta and 13 Jbeta primers. Sequenced by immunoSEQ multiplex PCR; TCRdb stores in-frame clones only, minus some. The table includes some 87,000 clones, about two thirds detected once. Sequencing was carried out using PBMCs. The receptor set was obtained from a woman aged 30 to 39 in good health and CMV-seropositive.

This clone was recorded a few times. The V gene is TRBV28, the J gene TRBJ1-2; 7 positions agree with TRBD1. CDR1 and CDR2 from the germline V gene are MDHEN and SYDVKM. The CDR3 extends over 14 amino acids. The V gene end was trimmed by 6 bases and the J gene end by 4 bases; junction bases not matched to a gene: 8. CDR3 sequence reads: CASSLGGGSYGYTF. The CDR3, as DNA: TGTGCCAGCAGCTTAGGGGGCGGCAGCTATGGCTACACCTTC.

In its sample, this clone was seen a few times. This sequence joins TRBV28 and TRBJ2-5; 9 bases line up with TRBD1. Germline V gives CDR1 MDHEN, CDR2 SYDVKM. This CDR3 is built from 15 residues. V gave up 5 bases and J gave up 6 bases; unmatched junction bases: 10. The CDR3 loop is CASSTGGPGGKTQYF. DNA for the CDR3: TGTGCCAGCAGTACAGGGGGCCCGGGCGGAAAGACCCAGTACTTC.

The genes are TRBV2 and TRBJ1-2; TRBD1 might be the D (5 bases). The CDR3 consists of 13 residues. In germline, CDR1 is SNHLY, CDR2 FYNNEI. V lost 1 base, J lost 5 bases, and 8 bases lay in between. CDR3 in amino acids: CASSEGGGYGYTF. CDR3 in DNA: TGTGCCAGCAGTGAAGGGGGGGGATATGGCTACACCTTC.

The V call is TRBV14, the J call TRBJ1-2; D is possibly TRBD1 (6 bases). Germline CDR1 SGHDN, CDR2 FVKESK. The germline V and J ends were trimmed by 3 bases and 0 bases, with 14 bases remaining between them. The CDR3 covers 16 residues. For the CDR3, the DNA is TGTGCCAGCAGCCACGGGACAACTCTGGCTAACTATGGCTACACCTTC. It specifies CASSHGTTLANYGYTF.

V is TRBV6-5 and J is TRBJ2-3, with 7 bases matching TRBD2. CDR1 and CDR2 (germline): MNHEY, SVGAGI. The CDR3 extends over 15 amino acids. V was clipped by 2 bases and J by 0 bases; unmatched bases: 2. The CDR3 spells CASSYGRGSTDTQYF. In DNA form, the CDR3 reads TGTGCCAGCAGTTACGGGAGGGGTAGCACAGATACGCAGTATTTT.

The rearrangement joins TRBV5-4 to TRBJ2-5; 8 nucleotides agree with TRBD2. The CDR3 has 16 amino acids. Germline V lookup: CDR1 SGHNT, CDR2 YYREEE (reference sequence). J lost 1 base, V lost 3 bases, and 8 bases had no gene match. CDR3 residues: CASSSRTSRLQETQYF. In DNA, the CDR3 is TGTGCCAGCAGCTCCCGGACTAGCAGACTCCAAGAGACCCAGTACTTC.

The DNA for the CDR3 is TGTGCCAGCAGCCCCGGGACAGAGAATTCACCCCTCCACTTT. The encoded protein is CASSPGTENSPLHF. The chain carries TRBV7-9 and TRBJ1-6; 7 bases are a match to TRBD1. The CDR3 runs to 14 residues. The junction had 5 bases not matched to a gene; V was cut back by 5 bases and J by 7 bases. Looked up from germline, CDR1 is SEHNR and CDR2 is FQNEAQ (reference sequence).

This clone was recorded only once. The CDR3 region is CAISSGITGELFF. Here the CDR3 DNA reads TGTGCCATCAGCTCCGGGATCACCGGGGAGCTGTTTTTT. The rearrangement joins TRBV10-3 to TRBJ2-2; D perhaps matches TRBD2 (5 bases). This CDR3 region has 13 residues. Germline V CDR1 and CDR2: ENHRY, SYGVKD. The V end was cut by 6 bases, the J end by 4 bases, with 9 bases between.

This chain connects TRBV19 to TRBJ2-1, with D perhaps matching TRBD1 (5 bases). The CDR3 spans 20 residues. Germline-derived CDR1 and CDR2 are LNHDA and SQIVND (reference sequence). Between the trimmed V and J ends, which lost 7 bases and 6 bases, there was a span of 34 bases. As DNA, the CDR3 is TGTGCCAGTACCCCTCTCGGAGCAGTACCCCCCGGCCAGGGTGCCAATGAGCAGTTCTTC. Protein: CASTPLGAVPPGQGANEQFF.

This chain joins TRBV5-1 and TRBJ2-5; 13 nucleotides align to TRBD2. The CDR3 consists of 16 residues. V shed 3 bases and J 3 bases; nucleotides not matched to a gene: 5. The germline V gene encodes CDR1 SGHRS and CDR2 YFSETQ. The CDR3: CASSYGLAGAKETQYF. In DNA form, the CDR3 reads TGCGCCAGCAGCTACGGACTAGCGGGGGCTAAAGAGACCCAGTACTTC.

The V call is TRBV2, the J call TRBJ1-1, with unresolved D. This CDR3 spans 12 amino acids. The germline CDR1 and CDR2 sequences are SNHLY and FYNNEI. Trimming pared 8 bases from V and 5 bases from J, leaving 12 bases between. The CDR3: CASQHPGTEAFF. The CDR3 DNA reads as TGTGCCAGCCAACACCCGGGGACTGAAGCTTTCTTT.

This chain connects TRBV5-1 to TRBJ2-3; 8 bases line up with TRBD1. Germline CDR1 is SGHRS and CDR2 is YFSETQ. V lost 4 bases to trimming and J lost 0 bases; unmatched junction nucleotides: 7. The CDR3 sequence is 16 residues long. The CDR3 region has the DNA TGCGCCAGCAGCCCGCAGGGGGCCCGTAGCACAGATACGCAGTATTTT. Protein product: CASSPQGARSTDTQYF.

The chain has TRBV7-9 and TRBJ2-6, with 10 nucleotides matching TRBD1. Trimming cost V 4 bases and J 2 bases; bases outside gene matches: 5. Per the germline V gene, CDR1 is SEHNR and CDR2 is FQNEAQ (reference sequence). The CDR3 is 17 residues long. CDR3 sequence: CASSSTGGIAGANVLTF. The CDR3 DNA sequence: TGTGCCAGCAGCTCGACAGGGGGCATTGCTGGGGCCAACGTCCTGACTTTC.

V usage is TRBV4-2 and J usage is TRBJ2-1; TRBD2 might be the D (6 bases). Germline V gene sequence: CDR1 LGHNA, CDR2 YNFKEQ. The CDR3 is 15 amino acids. V lost 0 bases and J 10 bases, leaving 16 bases between the germline ends. The CDR3 spells CASSQEWSLAGEQFF. For the CDR3, the DNA is TGTGCCAGCAGCCAAGAATGGTCACTAGCCGGGGAGCAGTTCTTC.

This clone has more than one count but fewer than ten. The V gene is TRBV7-2, the J gene TRBJ1-2, with D tentatively TRBD1 (5 bases). V was pared by 7 bases and J by 3 bases, with 15 bases between. This CDR3 contains 14 residues. The germline CDR1 and CDR2 sequences are SGHTA and FQGNSA. As DNA, the CDR3 is TGTGCCAGCACCCTAAGGGGTTTTGACTATGGCTACACCTTC. Translating gives CASTLRGFDYGYTF.

This clone was seen just once. The chain couples TRBV4-2 to TRBJ2-7; unclear D gene. The CDR3 has 15 amino acids. The V and J ends lost 4 bases and 2 bases respectively, with 15 bases between them. The germline V gene encodes CDR1 LGHNA and CDR2 YNFKEQ. CDR3 DNA: TGTGCCAGCAGCCGAGAGCTTACAGACACCTACGAGCAGTACTTC. As protein: CASSRELTDTYEQYF.

This clone was seen once. The chain joins TRBV11-1 to TRBJ2-3; 7 bases align to TRBD2. This CDR3 comprises 12 residues. Germline V gene data show CDR1 as SGHAT and CDR2 as FQDESV (reference sequence). The V and J ends lost 5 bases and 12 bases, in that order; junction bases with no gene match: 8. The CDR3 bases are TGTGCCAGCAGCCCCAAGGGAGGGCATCAGTATTTT. Translation gives CASSPKGGHQYF. Combining the CDR3 with reference TRBV11-1 and TRBJ2-3 gives the whole variable domain EAEVAQSPRYKITEKSQAVAFWCDPISGHATLYWYRQILGQGPELLVQFQDESVVDDSQLPKDRFSAERLKGVDSTLKIQPAELGDSAMYLCASSPKGGHQYFGPGTRLTVL.

The genes are TRBV19 and TRBJ2-2; 9 bases map to TRBD1. Germline CDR1 LNHDA, CDR2 SQIVND (reference sequence). Germline trimming cut 6 bases from V and 1 base from J; bases unmatched to any gene: 12. CDR3 size: 18 residues. The DNA of the CDR3 is TGTGCCAGTAGAGGTCTCTTGGGACAGGGCAAGAACACCGGGGAGCTGTTTTTT. It codes for CASRGLLGQGKNTGELFF.

The V call is TRBV7-2, the J call TRBJ1-5; tentative D call: TRBD1 (5 bases). The CDR3 has 16 amino acids. Germline V gene sequence: CDR1 SGHTA, CDR2 FQGNSA. V lost 4 bases and J lost 0, with 13 bases in between. CDR3 DNA: TGTGCCAGCAGCTCGATACAGGACGCTAGCAATCAGCCCCAGCATTTT. Encoded protein: CASSSIQDASNQPQHF.

The sample holds a few counts of this clone. This chain connects TRBV6-5 to TRBJ1-2; TRBD1 might be the D (5 bases). The V end was cut by 0 bases, the J end by 4 bases, with 9 bases between. This CDR3 contains 14 residues. Germline V gives CDR1 MNHEY, CDR2 SVGAGI. CDR3 residues: CASSYSDSPYGYTF. The CDR3 DNA follows: TGTGCCAGCAGTTACTCAGACAGTCCCTATGGCTACACCTTC.

The CDR3 region has the DNA TGTGCCAGCAGTGAAGCAAGGTCCCAATCCTTGAGGGACGGGGAGCTGTTTTTT. It is translated as CASSEARSQSLRDGELFF. The gene calls are TRBV2 and TRBJ2-2; D is possibly TRBD2 (5 bases). With 0 bases removed from V and 7 bases from J, the gap between germline ends came to 21 bases. Per germline, CDR1 SNHLY and CDR2 FYNNEI. This CDR3 is 18 amino acids long.

The table lists this clone with a few counts. The chain employs TRBV19 and TRBJ2-5, with 7 bases fitting TRBD2. Germline lookup yields CDR1 LNHDA and CDR2 SQIVND (reference sequence). The CDR3 runs 15 residues. V shed 3 bases, J shed 5 bases, and the junction held 9 bases outside the gene matches. This CDR3 is CASSIDGLGFETQYF. CDR3 bases: TGTGCCAGTAGTATCGATGGACTAGGGTTTGAGACCCAGTACTTC.

The chain joins TRBV19 to TRBJ1-5, with a tentative D call TRBD1 (5 bases). V was shortened by 7 bases and J by 4 bases, with 14 bases between the two germline ends. The CDR3 is made up of 14 amino acids. The V gene's germline CDR1 is LNHDA and CDR2 SQIVND (reference sequence). The CDR3 DNA reads as TGTGCCAGTAATGTCCAGGGTCATAATCAGCCCCAGCATTTT. This codes for CASNVQGHNQPQHF.

The gene calls are TRBV2 and TRBJ2-3; the D gene is possibly TRBD2 (5 bases). Germline CDR1 reads SNHLY; CDR2 reads FYNNEI. The CDR3 contains 17 residues. Trimming stripped 5 bases from V and 0 bases from J, with 18 bases between. CDR3: CASSTYTSGYSTDTQYF. In DNA form, the CDR3 reads TGTGCCAGCAGTACCTACACAAGCGGATATAGCACAGATACGCAGTATTTT.